Each of the 18 T cell receptor beta chains below was sequenced from the same sample in a study of T cells after posttransplantation cyclophosphamide. Only in-frame clones appear in the TCRdb table, and some are missing; sequencing was by immunoSEQ multiplex PCR. The sample includes about 22,000 clones, approximately 73% of them seen just once. The sample was memory CD4+ T cells sorted from PBMCs. Receptors were obtained from a woman aged 60-75 years in good health, CMV-negative, and a related stem cell transplant donor.

This clone was seen only a few times. The CDR3 DNA is TGTGCCAGCAGTTTGTCCGGGAACACTGAAGCTTTCTTT. This gives the protein CASSLSGNTEAFF. The V call is TRBV25-1, the J call TRBJ1-1; D uncertain. Per germline, CDR1 MGHDK and CDR2 SYGVNS. V shed 5 bases and J shed 1 base, with 8 bases lying between them. CDR3 size: 13 residues.

The V gene is TRBV9, the J gene TRBJ1-4; the D gene is possibly TRBD1 (5 bases). This CDR3 is built from 15 residues. In germline, CDR1 is SGDLS, CDR2 YYNGEE. Trimming left V 0 bases short and J 6 bases short, with 12 bases between. The CDR3 DNA reads TGTGCCAGCAGCGTAGAAACGGGGGGAGATGAAAAACTGTTTTTT. Translation gives CASSVETGGDEKLFF.

This chain connects TRBV6-6 to TRBJ2-1; 8 nucleotides align to TRBD2. Germline V gives CDR1 MNHNY, CDR2 SVGAGI (reference sequence). With V trimmed by 7 bases and J by 2 bases, 10 bases remained unmatched. The CDR3 length is 16 residues. CDR3 sequence: CASIPRGGRTYNEQFF. The DNA for the CDR3 is TGTGCCAGCATCCCTCGGGGGGGGAGAACCTACAATGAGCAGTTCTTC.

The chain couples TRBV28 to TRBJ2-7, with 10 bases fitting TRBD2. Looked up from germline, CDR1 is MDHEN and CDR2 is SYDVKM. CDR3 length: 16 residues. Trimming cost V 5 bases and J 2 bases; bases outside gene matches: 9. The CDR3 loop is CASSPHGLAVTYEQYF. CDR3 DNA: TGTGCCAGCAGTCCACATGGACTAGCGGTAACCTACGAGCAGTACTTC.

The chain links TRBV28 to TRBJ1-2; D is perhaps TRBD1 (5 bases). Germline assignment: CDR1 MDHEN and CDR2 SYDVKM. There are 14 residues in the CDR3. Trimming took 4 bases from V and 3 from J, leaving 12 bases between them. The CDR3 loop is CASSSSGSDYGYTF. Written as DNA, the CDR3 is TGTGCCAGCAGTTCGTCAGGGTCTGACTATGGCTACACCTTC.

The table lists this clone with a count of one. This chain connects TRBV6-1 to TRBJ2-7; D is ambiguous. Looked up from germline, CDR1 is MNHNS and CDR2 is SASEGT. The CDR3 consists of 13 residues. V was shortened by 2 bases and J by 3 bases, with 8 bases between the two germline ends. CDR3 loop: CASSERPGYEQYF. CDR3 DNA: TGTGCCAGCAGTGAAAGGCCAGGCTACGAGCAGTACTTC.

The chain is built from TRBV7-2 and TRBJ2-7, with D perhaps TRBD2 (6 bases). Trimming removed 5 bases from V and 0 bases from J, with 14 bases in between. CDR1 and CDR2 from the germline V gene are SGHTA and FQGNSA. The length of the CDR3 is 15 residues. This CDR3 reads CASSPFAGSSYEQYF. In DNA form, the CDR3 reads TGTGCCAGCAGCCCGTTTGCGGGGAGCTCCTACGAGCAGTACTTC.

The rearrangement uses TRBV5-6 and TRBJ2-1; 11 bases are shared with TRBD2. CDR3 length equals 16 residues. Germline CDR1 is SGHDT and CDR2 is YYEEEE. Trimming cost V 0 bases and J 6 bases; bases outside gene matches: 5. CDR3: CASSLGLAGTGNEQFF. DNA for the CDR3: TGTGCCAGCAGCTTGGGACTAGCGGGAACAGGCAATGAGCAGTTCTTC.

The chain is built from TRBV7-2 and TRBJ2-5; 11 bases agree with TRBD2. The germline gives CDR1 SGHTA, CDR2 FQGNSA. V lost 5 bases, J lost 4 bases, and 9 bases stayed unmatched. The length of the CDR3 is 16 residues. CDR3 in amino acids: CASSPRLAGGSETQYF. CDR3 DNA sequence: TGTGCCAGCAGCCCACGGCTAGCGGGGGGTTCAGAGACCCAGTACTTC.

Remarks on this clone: It is likely a read error, because the conserved phenylalanine at the end of the CDR3 is missing. The chain couples TRBV15 to TRBJ2-7; 7 positions agree with TRBD1. In germline, CDR1 is LNHNV, CDR2 YYDKDF (reference sequence). Unmatched junction bases numbered 19, after V lost 1 base and J lost 7 bases. The CDR3 totals 18 residues. DNA for the CDR3: TGTGCCACCAGCAGAGGGACAGGCCTTTTTCGACGTGGTGGAGAGCAGTACCTC. Translation: CATSRGTGLFRRGGEQYL.

This chain uses TRBV4-2 with TRBJ2-5; 9 positions match TRBD2. With V trimmed by 1 base and J by 5 bases, 11 bases remained unmatched. Per the germline V gene, CDR1 is LGHNA and CDR2 is YNFKEQ. This CDR3 has 17 amino acids. CDR3 sequence (DNA): TGTGCCAGCAGCCAAGTCTCTAGCGGGAATAACGGGGAGACCCAGTACTTC. This codes for CASSQVSSGNNGETQYF.

The chain is built from TRBV6-5 and TRBJ2-7, with 7 bases that match TRBD1. Germline V CDR1 and CDR2: MNHEY, SVGAGI. The length of the CDR3 is 15 residues. V was pared by 5 bases and J by 3 bases, with 10 bases of the junction left unmatched. The CDR3 DNA reads TGTGCCAGCAGTCCCTGGAGTTACAGGGGCTACGAGCAGTACTTC. It codes for CASSPWSYRGYEQYF.

The rearrangement links TRBV9 to TRBJ2-5; D unclear. CDR3 length equals 13 residues. The ends were cut back, 0 bases at V and 5 bases at J, with 8 bases in the middle. Germline V gene sequence: CDR1 SGDLS, CDR2 YYNGEE. The CDR3 here is CASSVDEWETQYF. The CDR3 DNA follows: TGTGCCAGCAGCGTAGATGAGTGGGAGACCCAGTACTTC.

V and J are TRBV5-1 and TRBJ2-5; 11 bases are shared with TRBD2. Trimming at V came to 4 bases and at J to 4 bases, leaving 6 bases not matched to a gene. Germline CDR1 SGHRS, CDR2 YFSETQ. This CDR3 contains 15 residues. The DNA for the CDR3 is TGCGCCAGCAGCGTCGGACTAGCGGGCATAGAGACCCAGTACTTC. This encodes CASSVGLAGIETQYF.

The chain combines TRBV6-5 with TRBJ2-5; no clear D gene. The end of the DNA aligns better with TRBJ2-7, so the J call may be wrong. The CDR3 sequence is 14 residues long. The V gene's germline CDR1 is MNHEY and CDR2 SVGAGI. CDR3 DNA sequence: TGTGCCAGCAGTTACGGAAGGAGTCCCTACGAGCAGTACTTC. It codes for CASSYGRSPYEQYF.

This clone was detected only a few times. CDR3 in amino acids: CASSLLGTGTEAFF. CDR3 nucleotides: TGTGCCAGCAGCTTATTGGGGACAGGGACTGAAGCTTTCTTT. This chain joins TRBV7-2 and TRBJ1-1, with TRBD1 matching over 9 bases. The CDR3 totals 14 residues. CDR1 SGHTA and CDR2 FQGNSA come from the germline V gene. J lost 5 bases, V lost 2 bases, and 3 bases had no gene match.

CDR3 amino acids: CASSVEDRYGYTF. The CDR3 nucleotides are TGTGCCAGCAGTGTAGAAGATCGGTATGGCTACACCTTC. The chain combines TRBV2 with TRBJ1-2; D ambiguous. The CDR3 is 13 residues long. V lost 4 bases to trimming and J lost 5 bases, with 11 bases between them. CDR1 and CDR2 from the germline V gene are SNHLY and FYNNEI.

This clone was detected only a few times. V gene TRBV4-1 combines with J gene TRBJ2-3; D possibly corresponds to TRBD2 (5 bases). The germline V gene has CDR1 MGHRA and CDR2 YSYEKL. V was trimmed by 8 bases and J by 5 bases, leaving 17 bases between them. The CDR3 spans 14 residues. CDR3 amino acids: CASQARVPGDTQYF. The DNA of the CDR3 is TGCGCCAGCCAGGCGCGGGTTCCCGGAGATACGCAGTATTTT.